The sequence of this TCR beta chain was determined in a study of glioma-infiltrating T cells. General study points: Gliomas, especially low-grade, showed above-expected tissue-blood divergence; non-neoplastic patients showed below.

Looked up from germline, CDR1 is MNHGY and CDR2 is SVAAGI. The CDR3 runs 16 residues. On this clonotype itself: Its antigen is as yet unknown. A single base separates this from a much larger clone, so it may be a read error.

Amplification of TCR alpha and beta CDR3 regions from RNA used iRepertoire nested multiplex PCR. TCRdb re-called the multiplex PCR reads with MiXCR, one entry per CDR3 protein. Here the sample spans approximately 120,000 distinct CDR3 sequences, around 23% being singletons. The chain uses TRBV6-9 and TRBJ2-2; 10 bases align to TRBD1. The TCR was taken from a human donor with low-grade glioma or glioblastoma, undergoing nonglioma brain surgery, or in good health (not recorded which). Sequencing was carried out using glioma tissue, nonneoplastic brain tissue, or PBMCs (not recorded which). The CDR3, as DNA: TGTGCCGGCAGTTTGCCTTGGACAGGGGGGACCGGGGAGCTGTTTTTT. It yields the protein CAGSLPWTGGTGELFF.